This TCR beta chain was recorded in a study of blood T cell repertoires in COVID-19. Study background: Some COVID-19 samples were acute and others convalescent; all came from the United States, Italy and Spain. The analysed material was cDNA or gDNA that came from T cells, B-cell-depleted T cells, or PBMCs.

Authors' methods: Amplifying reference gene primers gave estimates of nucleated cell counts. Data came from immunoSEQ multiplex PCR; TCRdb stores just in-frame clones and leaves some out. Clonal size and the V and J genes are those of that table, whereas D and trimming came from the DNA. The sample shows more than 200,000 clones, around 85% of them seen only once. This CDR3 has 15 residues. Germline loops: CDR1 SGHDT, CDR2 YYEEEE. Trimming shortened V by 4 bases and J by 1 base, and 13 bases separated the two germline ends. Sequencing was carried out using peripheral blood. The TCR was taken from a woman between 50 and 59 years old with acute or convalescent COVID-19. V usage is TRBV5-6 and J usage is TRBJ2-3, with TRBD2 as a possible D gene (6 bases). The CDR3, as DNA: TGTGCCAGCAGCGGATCTAGCGCACGCACAGATACGCAGTATTTT. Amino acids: CASSGSSARTDTQYF.